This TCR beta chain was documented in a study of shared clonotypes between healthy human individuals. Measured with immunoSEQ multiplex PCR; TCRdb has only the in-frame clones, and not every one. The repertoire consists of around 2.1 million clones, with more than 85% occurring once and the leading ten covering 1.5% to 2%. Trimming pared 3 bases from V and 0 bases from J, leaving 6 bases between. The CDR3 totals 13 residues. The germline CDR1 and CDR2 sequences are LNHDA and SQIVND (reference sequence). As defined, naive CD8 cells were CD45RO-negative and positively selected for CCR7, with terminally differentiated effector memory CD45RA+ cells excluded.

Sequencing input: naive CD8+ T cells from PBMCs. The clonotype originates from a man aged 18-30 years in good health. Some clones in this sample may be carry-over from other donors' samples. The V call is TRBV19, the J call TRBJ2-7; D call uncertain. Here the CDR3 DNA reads TGTGCCAGTAGTATGAGGCTCTCCTACGAGCAGTACTTC. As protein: CASSMRLSYEQYF.